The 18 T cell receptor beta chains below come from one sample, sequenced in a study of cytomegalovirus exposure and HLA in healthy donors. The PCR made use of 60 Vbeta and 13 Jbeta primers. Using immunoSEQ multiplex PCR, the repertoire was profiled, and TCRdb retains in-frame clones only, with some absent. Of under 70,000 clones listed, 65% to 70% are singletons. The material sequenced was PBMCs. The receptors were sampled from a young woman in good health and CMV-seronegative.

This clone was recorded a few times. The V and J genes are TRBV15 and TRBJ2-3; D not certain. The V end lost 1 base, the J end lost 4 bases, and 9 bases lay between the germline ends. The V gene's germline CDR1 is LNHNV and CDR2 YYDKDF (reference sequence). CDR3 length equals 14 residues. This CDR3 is CATSRVLSADTQYF. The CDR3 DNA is TGTGCCACCAGCAGAGTCTTGTCGGCAGATACGCAGTATTTT.

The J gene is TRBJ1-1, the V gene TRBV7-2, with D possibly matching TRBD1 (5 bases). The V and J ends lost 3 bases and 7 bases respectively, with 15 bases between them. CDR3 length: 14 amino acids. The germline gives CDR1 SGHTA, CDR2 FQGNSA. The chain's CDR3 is CASSFGRGVIEAFF. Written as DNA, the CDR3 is TGTGCCAGCAGCTTCGGACGGGGGGTAATTGAAGCTTTCTTT.

CDR3 sequence: CASSETLQGGYGYTF. DNA for the CDR3: TGTGCCAGCAGTGAAACCTTACAGGGTGGCTATGGCTACACCTTC. The chain uses TRBV2 and TRBJ1-2, with D possibly TRBD1 on 6 matching bases. Germline V lookup: CDR1 SNHLY, CDR2 FYNNEI. The CDR3 totals 15 residues. Trimming left V 2 bases short and J 4 bases short, with 14 bases between.

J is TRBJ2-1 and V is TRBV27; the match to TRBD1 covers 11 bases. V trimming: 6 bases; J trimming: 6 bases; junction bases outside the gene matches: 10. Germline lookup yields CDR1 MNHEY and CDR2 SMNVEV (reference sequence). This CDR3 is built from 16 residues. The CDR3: CASREIGTGGSNEQFF. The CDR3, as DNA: TGTGCCAGCAGGGAAATCGGGACAGGGGGTTCCAATGAGCAGTTCTTC.

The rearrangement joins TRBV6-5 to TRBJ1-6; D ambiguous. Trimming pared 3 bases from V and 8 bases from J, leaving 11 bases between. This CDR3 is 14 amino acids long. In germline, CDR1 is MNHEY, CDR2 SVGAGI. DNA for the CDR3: TGTGCCAGCAGTTATCGCGGGTTTTATTCACCCCTCCACTTT. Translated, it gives CASSYRGFYSPLHF.

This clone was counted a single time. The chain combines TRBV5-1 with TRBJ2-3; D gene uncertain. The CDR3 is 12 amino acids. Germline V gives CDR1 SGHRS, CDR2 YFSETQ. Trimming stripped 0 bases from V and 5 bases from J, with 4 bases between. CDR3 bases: TGCGCCAGCAGCTTGGCCGGAGATACGCAGTATTTT. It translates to CASSLAGDTQYF.

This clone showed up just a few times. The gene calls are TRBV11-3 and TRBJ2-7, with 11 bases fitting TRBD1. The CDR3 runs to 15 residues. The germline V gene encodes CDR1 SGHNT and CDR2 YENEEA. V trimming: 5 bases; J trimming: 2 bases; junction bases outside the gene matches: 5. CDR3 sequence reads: CASSQPGQGAYEQYF. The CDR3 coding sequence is TGTGCCAGCAGCCAGCCGGGACAGGGGGCCTACGAGCAGTACTTC. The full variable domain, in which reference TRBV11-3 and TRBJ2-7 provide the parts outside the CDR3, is EAGVVQSPRYKIIEKKQPVAFWCNPISGHNTLYWYLQNLGQGPELLIRYENEEAVDDSQLPKDRFSAERLKGVDSTLKIQPAELGDSAVYLCASSQPGQGAYEQYFGPGTRLTVT.

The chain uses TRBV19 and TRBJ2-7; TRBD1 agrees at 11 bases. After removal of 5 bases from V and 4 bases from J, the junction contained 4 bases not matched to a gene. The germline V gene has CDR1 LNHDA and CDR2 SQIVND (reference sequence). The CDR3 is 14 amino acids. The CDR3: CASSLRDRGYEQYF. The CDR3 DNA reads TGTGCCAGTAGTCTCCGGGACAGGGGGTACGAGCAGTACTTC.

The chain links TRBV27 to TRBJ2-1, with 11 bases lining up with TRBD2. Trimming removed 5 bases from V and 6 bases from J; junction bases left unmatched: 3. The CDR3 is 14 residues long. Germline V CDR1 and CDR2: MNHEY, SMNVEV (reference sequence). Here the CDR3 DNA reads TGTGCCAGCAGTAATAGCGGGGGGGCCAATGAGCAGTTCTTC. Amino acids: CASSNSGGANEQFF.

CDR3 sequence: CASSRRDRDPYEQYF. In DNA, the CDR3 is TGTGCCAGTAGTCGCCGGGACAGGGACCCCTACGAGCAGTACTTC. The rearrangement uses TRBV19 and TRBJ2-7; 9 bases line up with TRBD1. The CDR3 length is 15 residues. Germline V CDR1 and CDR2: LNHDA, SQIVND (reference sequence). The V gene end was trimmed by 5 bases and the J gene end by 2 bases; junction bases not matched to a gene: 7.

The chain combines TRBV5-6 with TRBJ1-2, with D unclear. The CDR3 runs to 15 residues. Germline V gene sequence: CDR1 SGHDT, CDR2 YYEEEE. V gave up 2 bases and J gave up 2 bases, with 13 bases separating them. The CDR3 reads CASSFEPRNNYGYTF. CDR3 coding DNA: TGTGCCAGCAGCTTTGAGCCCAGGAACAACTATGGCTACACCTTC.

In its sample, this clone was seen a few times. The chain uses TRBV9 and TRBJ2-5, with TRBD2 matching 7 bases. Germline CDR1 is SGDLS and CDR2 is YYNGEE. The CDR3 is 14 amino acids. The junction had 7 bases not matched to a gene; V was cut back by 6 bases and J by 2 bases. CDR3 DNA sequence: TGTGCCAGCACCGGAATGGGGGGGCAAGAGACCCAGTACTTC. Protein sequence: CASTGMGGQETQYF.

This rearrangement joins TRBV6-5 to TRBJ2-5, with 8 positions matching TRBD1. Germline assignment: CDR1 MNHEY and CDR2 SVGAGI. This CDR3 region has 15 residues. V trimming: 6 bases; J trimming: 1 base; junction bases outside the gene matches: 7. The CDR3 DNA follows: TGTGCCAGCAGGACCCAGGACAGGGCCCAAGAGACCCAGTACTTC. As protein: CASRTQDRAQETQYF.

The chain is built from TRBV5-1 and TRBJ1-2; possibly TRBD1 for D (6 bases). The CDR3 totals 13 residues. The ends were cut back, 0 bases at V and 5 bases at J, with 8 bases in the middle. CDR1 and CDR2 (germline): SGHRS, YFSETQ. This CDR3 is CASSLEGVYGYTF. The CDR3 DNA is TGCGCCAGCAGCTTGGAGGGGGTTTATGGCTACACCTTC.

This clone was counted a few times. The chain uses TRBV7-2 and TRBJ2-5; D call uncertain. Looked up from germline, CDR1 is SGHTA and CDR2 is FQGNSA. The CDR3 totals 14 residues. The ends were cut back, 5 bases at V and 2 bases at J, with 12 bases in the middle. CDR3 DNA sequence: TGTGCCAGCAGCCCAGACATTCAGCAAGAGACCCAGTACTTC. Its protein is CASSPDIQQETQYF.

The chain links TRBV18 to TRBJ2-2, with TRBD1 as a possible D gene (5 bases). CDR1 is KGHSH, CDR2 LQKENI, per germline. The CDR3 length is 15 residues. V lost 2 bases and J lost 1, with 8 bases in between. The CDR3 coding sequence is TGTGCCAGCTCACCATTCCAGGGGAACACCGGGGAGCTGTTTTTT. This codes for CASSPFQGNTGELFF.

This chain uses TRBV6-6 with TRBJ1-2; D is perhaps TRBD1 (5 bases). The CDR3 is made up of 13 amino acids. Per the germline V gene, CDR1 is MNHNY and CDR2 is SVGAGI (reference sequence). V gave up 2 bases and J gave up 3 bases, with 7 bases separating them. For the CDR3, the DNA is TGTGCCAGCAGTTACCAGGGATACTATGGCTACACCTTC. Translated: CASSYQGYYGYTF.

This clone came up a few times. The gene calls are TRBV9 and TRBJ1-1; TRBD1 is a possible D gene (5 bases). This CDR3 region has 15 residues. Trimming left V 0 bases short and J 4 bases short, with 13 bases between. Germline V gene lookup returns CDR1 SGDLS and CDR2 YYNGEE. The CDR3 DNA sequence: TGTGCCAGCAGCGTAGATGCGGGGCAGGGCACTGAAGCTTTCTTT. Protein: CASSVDAGQGTEAFF. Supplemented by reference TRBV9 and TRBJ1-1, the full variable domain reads DSGVTQTPKHLITATGQRVTLRCSPRSGDLSVYWYQQSLDQGLQFLIQYYNGEERAKGNILERFSAQQFPDLHSELNLSSLELGDSALYFCASSVDAGQGTEAFFGQGTRLTVV.